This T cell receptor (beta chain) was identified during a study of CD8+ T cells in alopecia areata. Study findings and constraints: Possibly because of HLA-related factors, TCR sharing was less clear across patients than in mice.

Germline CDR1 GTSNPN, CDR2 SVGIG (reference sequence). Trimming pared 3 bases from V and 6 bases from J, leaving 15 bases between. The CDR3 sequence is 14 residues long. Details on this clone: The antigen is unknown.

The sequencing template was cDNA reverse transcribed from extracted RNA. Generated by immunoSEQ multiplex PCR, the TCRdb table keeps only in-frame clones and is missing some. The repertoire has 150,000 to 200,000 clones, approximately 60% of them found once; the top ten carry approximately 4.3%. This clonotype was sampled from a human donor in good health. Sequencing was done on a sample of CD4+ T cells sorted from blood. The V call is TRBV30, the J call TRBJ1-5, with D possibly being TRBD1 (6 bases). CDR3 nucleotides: TGTGCCTGGAGGAGGCAGGGGAGGGGTCAGCCCCAGCATTTT. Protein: CAWRRQGRGQPQHF.